The clone carrying this T cell receptor beta chain was found a few times. Per germline, CDR1 MNHEY and CDR2 SVGAGI. The CDR3 has 14 amino acids. The V and J ends lost 1 base and 7 bases respectively, with 10 bases between them. The sample originates from a study of blood T cell repertoires in COVID-19. Across the study: The United States, Italy and Spain provided the acute and convalescent COVID-19 samples. T cells, B-cell-depleted T cells, or PBMCs provided the cDNA or gDNA that served as material.

In the authors' methods: Amplification of reference gene primers provided the estimated nucleated cell counts. Assay: immunoSEQ multiplex PCR; the TCRdb copy retains only in-frame clones and omits some. That table gives V, J and clone size, and the DNA gave D and trimming. The sample consists of about 330,000 clones, 88% of them appearing once. The sequence derives from a woman aged 50 to 65 with active or convalescent COVID-19. The sequenced sample consisted of peripheral blood. The rearrangement links TRBV6-5 to TRBJ2-2; possibly TRBD1 for D (5 bases). The CDR3 loop is CASSYWQGGGELFF. CDR3 nucleotide sequence: TGTGCCAGCAGTTACTGGCAGGGTGGCGGGGAGCTGTTTTTT.